Following are 21 T cell receptor beta chains from one sample sequenced in a study of technical replicates of blood from several donors. Here immunoSEQ multiplex PCR was the method, and the copy in TCRdb shows in-frame clones only, minus some. The sample records about 73,000 clones, just over 90% being singletons. What was sequenced was T cells isolated from PBMCs. These receptors all come from a human donor in good health.

This sequence joins TRBV7-9 and TRBJ2-1; no clear D gene. CDR3 size: 10 residues. From germline, CDR1 is SEHNR and CDR2 FQNEAQ (reference sequence). Trimming left V 5 bases short and J 12 bases short, with 8 bases between. The CDR3 loop is CASSPSWQFF. The CDR3 nucleotides read TGTGCCAGCAGCCCATCATGGCAGTTCTTC.

This chain joins TRBV2 and TRBJ1-6; TRBD1 agrees at 8 bases. The CDR3 runs 14 residues. V gave up 7 bases and J gave up 7 bases; unmatched junction bases: 6. Germline loops: CDR1 SNHLY, CDR2 FYNNEI. The CDR3 coding sequence is TGTGCCAGCACAGGTACAGGGGGGAATTCACCCCTCCACTTT. Translated: CASTGTGGNSPLHF.

The table lists this clone with a few counts. Other DNA variants within this sample encode the same CDR3. The chain is built from TRBV20-1 and TRBJ2-1, with D possibly matching TRBD2 (5 bases). Germline V gene data show CDR1 as DFQATT and CDR2 as SNEGSKA (reference sequence). V lost 3 bases and J 5 bases, leaving 5 bases between the germline ends. The CDR3 is 11 residues long. The CDR3 DNA reads TGCAGTGCTAGGCGGGACAATGAGCAGTTCTTC. It specifies CSARRDNEQFF.

Remarks on this clone: Other DNA sequences from this sample encode an identical CDR3 as well. This rearrangement joins TRBV27 to TRBJ2-7, with TRBD2 identical over 7 bases. Per germline, CDR1 MNHEY and CDR2 SMNVEV (reference sequence). V dropped 5 bases and J dropped 4; count of bases not matched to a gene: 5. The CDR3 length is 13 residues. CDR3 nucleotides: TGTGCCAGCAGTCTCCGACTAGCATACGAGCAGTACTTC. It translates to CASSLRLAYEQYF.

The CDR3 region is CASEGGPGNTIYF. In nucleotides, the CDR3 is TGTGCCAGCGAGGGAGGGCCTGGAAACACCATATATTTT. V is TRBV7-6 and J is TRBJ1-3; D not certain. This CDR3 region has 13 residues. V was shortened by 8 bases and J by 2 bases, with 10 bases between the two germline ends. The germline V gene has CDR1 SGHVS and CDR2 FNYEAQ.

The rearrangement links TRBV6-6 to TRBJ1-4, with a tentative D call TRBD1 (5 bases). CDR3 length: 13 residues. Germline loops: CDR1 MNHNY, CDR2 SVGAGI (reference sequence). V was shortened by 2 bases and J by 8 bases, with 9 bases between the two germline ends. In DNA, the CDR3 is TGTGCCAGCAGTTACCGAACAGGAGAAAAACTGTTTTTT. It specifies CASSYRTGEKLFF.

This clone was found once. The gene calls are TRBV19 and TRBJ2-7; 9 positions match TRBD1. The CDR3 is 13 residues long. Trimming removed 8 bases from V and 2 bases from J; junction bases left unmatched: 4. CDR1 is LNHDA and CDR2 is SQIVND in the germline V gene (reference sequence). CDR3 sequence: CASGGQGPYEQYF. In nucleotides, the CDR3 is TGTGCCAGTGGGGGACAGGGCCCCTACGAGCAGTACTTC.

The chain links TRBV19 to TRBJ2-6; 7 bases match TRBD1. CDR3 length: 16 residues. Germline V CDR1 and CDR2: LNHDA, SQIVND (reference sequence). With V trimmed by 3 bases and J by 0 bases, 2 bases remained unmatched. CDR3 DNA sequence: TGTGCCAGTAGTATGACAGGGTACTCTGGGGCCAACGTCCTGACTTTC. The encoded protein is CASSMTGYSGANVLTF.

V usage is TRBV28 and J usage is TRBJ2-7; TRBD2 matches at 13 bases. The germline CDR1 and CDR2 sequences are MDHEN and SYDVKM. V shed 2 bases, J shed 5 bases, and the junction held 3 bases outside the gene matches. The CDR3 has 15 amino acids. The CDR3 spells CASSLRTSGRHEQYF. CDR3 DNA: TGTGCCAGCAGTTTAAGGACTAGCGGGAGACACGAGCAGTACTTC. Combining the CDR3 with reference TRBV28 and TRBJ2-7 gives the whole variable domain DVKVTQSSRYLVKRTGEKVFLECVQDMDHENMFWYRQDPGLGLRLIYFSYDVKMKEKGDIPEGYSVSREKKERFSLILESASTNQTSMYLCASSLRTSGRHEQYFGPGTRLTVT.

The chain couples TRBV27 to TRBJ2-7; TRBD2 might be the D (5 bases). Trimming removed 3 bases from V and 2 bases from J, with 14 bases in between. The CDR3 is 15 residues long. Germline V gene sequence: CDR1 MNHEY, CDR2 SMNVEV (reference sequence). CDR3 residues: CASSFLVGEAYEQYF. As DNA, the CDR3 is TGTGCCAGCAGTTTTCTTGTCGGGGAAGCCTACGAGCAGTACTTC.

The genes are TRBV10-3 and TRBJ2-7; 7 nucleotides line up with TRBD1. After removal of 6 bases from V and 3 bases from J, the junction contained 8 bases not matched to a gene. This CDR3 comprises 14 residues. Germline loops: CDR1 ENHRY, CDR2 SYGVKD. The CDR3 is CAIRTGTEIYEQYF. The CDR3 DNA follows: TGTGCCATCAGGACCGGGACAGAGATCTACGAGCAGTACTTC.

The chain carries TRBV7-9 and TRBJ2-7; D call uncertain. V was pared by 1 base and J by 3 bases, with 7 bases between. The CDR3 has 13 amino acids. Germline V gene lookup returns CDR1 SEHNR and CDR2 FQNEAQ (reference sequence). The CDR3 sequence: CASSLDTVYEQYF. The CDR3 DNA sequence: TGTGCCAGCAGCTTAGATACGGTCTACGAGCAGTACTTC.

The J gene is TRBJ2-1, the V gene TRBV4-1; 10 nucleotides line up with TRBD2. Germline V gene sequence: CDR1 MGHRA, CDR2 YSYEKL. The CDR3 extends over 15 amino acids. V was pared by 8 bases and J by 6 bases, with 10 bases of the junction left unmatched. In DNA form, the CDR3 reads TGCGCCAGCGGGCTTCTAGCGGGAGTAGCCAATGAGCAGTTCTTC. Protein product: CASGLLAGVANEQFF.

This clone was observed a handful of times. The chain carries TRBV19 and TRBJ1-1; TRBD1 matches at 8 bases. Trimming removed 7 bases from V and 4 bases from J; junction bases left unmatched: 2. Germline-derived CDR1 and CDR2 are LNHDA and SQIVND (reference sequence). The CDR3 is 12 amino acids. The CDR3 reads CASITGGTEAFF. The DNA of the CDR3 is TGTGCCAGTATCACAGGGGGCACTGAAGCTTTCTTT.

The chain carries TRBV11-2 and TRBJ1-2; 8 nucleotides match TRBD1. The CDR3 contains 17 residues. CDR1 is SGHAT and CDR2 is FQNNGV in the germline V gene. Trimming cost V 0 bases and J 2 bases; bases outside gene matches: 8. The CDR3 DNA reads as TGTGCCAGCAGCTTAGAGGCAGGGGGCGCCCGGAACTATGGCTACACCTTC. Amino acids: CASSLEAGGARNYGYTF.

The chain carries TRBV12-5 and TRBJ1-5, with 11 positions matching TRBD1. The CDR3 loop spans 15 amino acids. Trimming at V came to 6 bases and at J to 9 bases, leaving 10 bases not matched to a gene. Germline V gives CDR1 LGHNT, CDR2 FRNRAP. Here the CDR3 reads CASGNGQGAPWPQHF. The CDR3 coding sequence is TGTGCTAGTGGCAATGGACAGGGGGCACCCTGGCCCCAGCATTTT.

The V and J genes are TRBV20-1 and TRBJ2-1, with D unresolved. Germline assignment: CDR1 DFQATT and CDR2 SNEGSKA (reference sequence). V lost 6 bases and J lost 6, with 9 bases in between. The CDR3 runs to 11 residues. Here the CDR3 reads CSADSSNEQFF. The DNA for the CDR3 is TGCAGTGCCGATTCTAGCAATGAGCAGTTCTTC.

The sample holds one count of this clone. V and J are TRBV28 and TRBJ2-7; 10 positions match TRBD1. The CDR3 extends over 16 amino acids. With 3 bases clipped from V and 5 bases from J, the junction kept 10 bases outside the gene matches. Germline loops: CDR1 MDHEN, CDR2 SYDVKM. In DNA form, the CDR3 reads TGTGCCAGCAGTTTGGGTTTGAGACAGGGGGCCGACGAGCAGTACTTC. Translated: CASSLGLRQGADEQYF.

In its sample, this clone was seen a few times. The chain combines TRBV19 with TRBJ1-5, with D perhaps TRBD1 (5 bases). Germline CDR1 is LNHDA and CDR2 is SQIVND (reference sequence). V dropped 4 bases and J dropped 9 bases, with 13 bases sitting between them. There are 13 residues in the CDR3. CDR3 bases: TGTGCCAGTAGTACCCCCGGGGGTTGGCCCCAGCATTTT. Translating it yields CASSTPGGWPQHF.

The chain carries TRBV2 and TRBJ2-7; a weak D match, TRBD2 (5 bases). Trimming stripped 4 bases from V and 0 bases from J, with 10 bases between. The CDR3 is 14 amino acids. Germline V lookup: CDR1 SNHLY, CDR2 FYNNEI. CDR3 bases: TGTGCCAGCAGTGTCCTAGCCGGCTCCTACGAGCAGTACTTC. Its translation: CASSVLAGSYEQYF.

The rearrangement uses TRBV30 and TRBJ1-6; 10 bases are a match to TRBD1. The ends lost 8 bases at V and 7 bases at J; junction bases unmatched: 11. This CDR3 is built from 15 residues. Germline CDR1 is GTSNPN and CDR2 is SVGIG (reference sequence). The CDR3 sequence is CAIPEAGQGNSPLHF. The CDR3 DNA sequence: TGTGCCATACCCGAAGCGGGACAGGGGAATTCACCCCTCCACTTT.